Listed below are T cell receptor beta chains from one sample, sequenced in a study of graft-versus-host responses after intestinal transplantation. Their target antigens are unknown. Measured with immunoSEQ multiplex PCR; TCRdb has only the in-frame clones, and not every one. The repertoire holds some 120,000 clones, with more than 80% as singletons. The input for sequencing was unstimulated CD4+ T cells sorted from spleen or lymph node cells, taken before transplant. These TCRs come from a human donor who was the organ donor for an intestinal transplant. CDR3s include the opening cysteine and the closing phenylalanine or tryptophan. D genes are given only for firm matches. Expanded clones are given a class, and other clones once, few, many or no size at all.

j_call | clone_size | v_call | d_call | cdr3_nt | cdr3_aa
TRBJ2-1 | . | TRBV5-1 | . | TGCGCCAGCAGCTTGGCCGGACTAAGGGAGCAGTTCTTC | CASSLAGLREQFF
TRBJ2-3 | . | TRBV4-2 | TRBD2 | TGTGCCAGCAGCCATACTAGCGCTAGCACAGATACGCAGTATTTT | CASSHTSASTDTQYF
TRBJ1-1 | . | TRBV7-8 | TRBD1 | TGTGCCAGCAGCAGAGACAGGGGGCGGGAAGCTTTCTTT | CASSRDRGREAFF
TRBJ2-6 | . | TRBV6-1 | TRBD1 | TGTGCCAGCAGTAGGGGGCCGGGGGCCAACGTCCTGACTTTC | CASSRGPGANVLTF
TRBJ2-7 | . | TRBV11-3 | TRBD2 | TGTGCCAGCAGCCCGCGGACTAGCGGGAGTTACGAGCAGTACTTC | CASSPRTSGSYEQYF
TRBJ1-1 | once | TRBV5-1 | . | TGCGCCAGCAGCACAATACTAGGGGGGACGAACACTGAAGCTTTCTTT | CASSTILGGTNTEAFF
TRBJ1-2 | . | TRBV25-1 | . | TGTGCCAGCAGTGAATCCGGGAACTATGGCTACACCTTC | CASSESGNYGYTF
TRBJ2-1 | . | TRBV9 | . | TGTGCCAGCAGCGTAGGGGTGGGGAATGAGCAGTTCTTC | CASSVGVGNEQFF
TRBJ1-2 | . | TRBV5-4 | . | TGTGCCAGCAGCTCAAAAACAGGCCTCTATGGCTACACCTTC | CASSSKTGLYGYTF
TRBJ1-4 | . | TRBV2 | TRBD1 | TGTGCCAGCAGCATTGGGACAGATGAAAAACTGTTTTTT | CASSIGTDEKLFF
TRBJ2-7 | . | TRBV19 | TRBD2 | TGTGCCAGTAGTGTCCTAGCGGGAGAGGGATACGAGCAGTACTTC | CASSVLAGEGYEQYF
TRBJ1-1 | . | TRBV10-3 | TRBD1 | TGTGCCAGCAACAGGGGCTTAGGCACTGAAGCTTTCTTT | CASNRGLGTEAFF
TRBJ1-2 | . | TRBV9 | . | TGTGCCAGCAGCGCCCAGGGATATGGCTACACCTTC | CASSAQGYGYTF
TRBJ2-4 | . | TRBV18 | . | TGTGCCAGCTCACCAAGCCCCGGGCTAGCCAAAAACATTCAGTACTTC | CASSPSPGLAKNIQYF
TRBJ1-2 | . | TRBV28 | . | TGTGCCAGCAGTGACACTAACTATGGCTACACCTTC | CASSDTNYGYTF
TRBJ2-3 | . | TRBV19 | . | TGTGCCAGTAAGGAACAGGGCAGCACAGATACGCAGTATTTT | CASKEQGSTDTQYF
TRBJ1-2 | . | TRBV5-1 | . | TGCGCCAGCAGCCCCCAGACAGACCTGGGCGGCTACACCTTC | CASSPQTDLGGYTF